These 14 T cell receptor beta chains share one sample of origin, sequenced in a study of blood T cell repertoires in COVID-19 (dated by TCRdb to the early 2020s). Libraries were built with the immunoSEQ multiplex PCR assay. TCRdb took over this immuneACCESS table, retaining in-frame rearrangements with V and J assigned. Such tables are incomplete; in checked studies, under half of the missing clones stem from an unresolved V gene, and the remainder is unexplained. The sample records about 390,000 clones, more than 75% of which are singletons. About 2% of the sample is held by the ten biggest clonotypes. Sequenced input: peripheral blood. The source of these receptors is a woman aged 55-70 years with COVID-19, enrolled during active disease.

V usage is TRBV7-2 and J usage is TRBJ1-4; D might be TRBD1 (5 bases). CDR3 size: 13 residues. V gave up 0 bases and J gave up 12 bases, with 11 bases separating them. Germline CDR1 SGHTA, CDR2 FQGNSA. In DNA, the CDR3 is TGTGCCAGCAGCTTAGCGAAAGGGGTGGAACTGTTTTTT. Translating gives CASSLAKGVELFF.

The chain has TRBV6-5 and TRBJ2-7, with a possible D match to TRBD1 (5 bases). Germline-derived CDR1 and CDR2 are MNHEY and SVGAGI. The V end lost 4 bases, the J end lost 1 base, and 11 bases lay between the germline ends. CDR3 length: 14 amino acids. The CDR3 is CASSLSTASYEQYF. As DNA, the CDR3 is TGTGCCAGCAGTTTATCGACAGCATCCTACGAGCAGTACTTC.

The chain recombines TRBV5-1 with TRBJ1-1, with 8 nucleotides matching TRBD1. This CDR3 contains 15 residues. Trimming removed 0 bases from V and 11 bases from J; junction bases left unmatched: 12. Per the germline V gene, CDR1 is SGHRS and CDR2 is YFSETQ. The CDR3 DNA follows: TGCGCCAGCAGCTTGGAGGCAGGGGGCCTACGGGCCGCTTTCTTT. Its translation: CASSLEAGGLRAAFF.

The chain is built from TRBV5-1 and TRBJ1-3, with D unclear. Germline CDR1 and CDR2: SGHRS and YFSETQ. The CDR3 loop spans 17 amino acids. Trimming took off 0 bases at V and 0 bases at J, with 13 bases between the two ends. The DNA of the CDR3 is TGCGCCAGCAGCTTGGATGGGCAGCCGTCCTCTGGAAACACCATATATTTT. It encodes CASSLDGQPSSGNTIYF.

CDR3 region: CASSAQGANYEQYF. CDR3 nucleotide sequence: TGTGCCAGCAGCGCCCAGGGGGCGAACTACGAGCAGTACTTC. This chain uses TRBV9 with TRBJ2-7; TRBD1 aligns across 8 bases. V gave up 3 bases and J gave up 3 bases; unmatched junction bases: 5. The V gene's germline CDR1 is SGDLS and CDR2 YYNGEE. The CDR3 sequence is 14 residues long.

This rearrangement joins TRBV2 to TRBJ1-2, with D possibly TRBD1 on 6 matching bases. V was trimmed by 4 bases and J by 3 bases, leaving 9 bases between them. The CDR3 sequence is 13 residues long. Germline assignment: CDR1 SNHLY and CDR2 FYNNEI. The CDR3, as DNA: TGTGCCAGCAGTGGGCACAGGGACTATGGCTACACCTTC. Translation: CASSGHRDYGYTF.

The chain links TRBV6-5 to TRBJ1-3; tentatively, D is TRBD1 (5 bases). V was shortened by 6 bases and J by 1 base, with 13 bases between the two germline ends. CDR1 and CDR2 from the germline V gene are MNHEY and SVGAGI. The CDR3 covers 15 residues. The CDR3 sequence: CASRDPGASGNTIYF. The CDR3 DNA sequence: TGTGCCAGCAGAGACCCTGGGGCGTCTGGAAACACCATATATTTT.

The rearrangement joins TRBV10-3 to TRBJ1-2; D is ambiguous. Looked up from germline, CDR1 is ENHRY and CDR2 is SYGVKD. This CDR3 is built from 13 residues. V lost 3 bases and J 3 bases, leaving 8 bases between the germline ends. The CDR3 protein is CAISDFGDYGYTF. In nucleotides, the CDR3 is TGTGCCATCAGTGATTTCGGGGACTATGGCTACACCTTC.

J is TRBJ1-5 and V is TRBV5-6; 9 bases match TRBD1. With 4 bases clipped from V and 7 bases from J, the junction kept 3 bases outside the gene matches. Germline CDR1 SGHDT, CDR2 YYEEEE. The CDR3 is 13 residues long. The CDR3 loop is CASSGQGSQPQHF. CDR3 coding DNA: TGTGCCAGCAGCGGACAGGGGAGCCAGCCCCAGCATTTT.

This CDR3 is CSVGSADTEAFF. CDR3 in DNA: TGCAGCGTTGGCAGTGCGGACACTGAAGCTTTCTTT. The chain combines TRBV29-1 with TRBJ1-1, with D uncertain. V was shortened by 4 bases and J by 3 bases, with 9 bases between the two germline ends. Germline CDR1 SQVTM, CDR2 ANQGSEA. The CDR3 consists of 12 residues.

The CDR3: CASSLVSGGAETQYF. The DNA of the CDR3 is TGTGCCAGCAGCTTGGTATCAGGGGGCGCCGAGACCCAGTACTTC. J is TRBJ2-5 and V is TRBV5-5; 8 positions agree with TRBD1. CDR1 is SGHKS, CDR2 YYEKEE, per germline (reference sequence). CDR3 length: 15 residues. V shed 0 bases, J shed 5 bases, and the junction held 6 bases outside the gene matches. Together with reference TRBV5-5 and TRBJ2-5, the CDR3 gives the full variable domain: DAGVTQSPTHLIKTRGQQVTLRCSPISGHKSVSWYQQVLGQGPQFIFQYYEKEERGRGNFPDRFSARQFPNYSSELNVNALLLGDSALYLCASSLVSGGAETQYFGPGTRLLVL.

The J gene is TRBJ1-6, the V gene TRBV5-4; the D is unclear. V lost 3 bases and J lost 1, with 14 bases in between. The CDR3 has 17 residues. The germline CDR1 and CDR2 sequences are SGHNT and YYREEE (reference sequence). CDR3 in amino acids: CASSSGGVKSYNSPLHF. CDR3 DNA: TGTGCCAGCAGCTCGGGAGGAGTTAAGTCCTATAATTCACCCCTCCACTTT.

This chain connects TRBV6-5 to TRBJ2-7; TRBD2 is a possible D gene (5 bases). The CDR3 has 15 amino acids. Trimming took 4 bases from V and 6 from J, leaving 19 bases between them. Germline V lookup: CDR1 MNHEY, CDR2 SVGAGI. Here the CDR3 reads CASSWEPGLSREQYF. The CDR3 DNA reads TGTGCCAGCAGTTGGGAGCCCGGGCTGAGTCGCGAGCAGTACTTC.

The rearrangement joins TRBV19 to TRBJ2-1, with 13 bases matching TRBD2. The CDR3 contains 16 residues. Losses at the gene ends were 1 base for V and 4 bases for J; bases not matched to a gene: 1. CDR1 is LNHDA and CDR2 is SQIVND in the germline V gene (reference sequence). CDR3 DNA: TGTGCCAGTAGTATAGGGACTAGCGGGGGATACAATGAGCAGTTCTTC. It yields the protein CASSIGTSGGYNEQFF.